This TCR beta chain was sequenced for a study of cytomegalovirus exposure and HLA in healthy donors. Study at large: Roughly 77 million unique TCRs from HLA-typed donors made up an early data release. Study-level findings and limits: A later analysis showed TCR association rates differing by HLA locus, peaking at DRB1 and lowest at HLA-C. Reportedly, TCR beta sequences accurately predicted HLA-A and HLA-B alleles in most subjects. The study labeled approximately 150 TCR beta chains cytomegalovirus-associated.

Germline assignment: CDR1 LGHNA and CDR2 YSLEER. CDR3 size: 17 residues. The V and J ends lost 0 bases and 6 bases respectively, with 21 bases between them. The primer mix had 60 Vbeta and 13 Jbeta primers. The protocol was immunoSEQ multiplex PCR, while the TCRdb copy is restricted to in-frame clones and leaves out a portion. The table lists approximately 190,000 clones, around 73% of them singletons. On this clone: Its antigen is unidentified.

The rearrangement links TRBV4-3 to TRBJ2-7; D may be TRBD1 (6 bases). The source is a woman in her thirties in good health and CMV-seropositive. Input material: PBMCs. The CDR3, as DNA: TGCGCCAGCAGCCAAGATGCCCTGCCAACACAGGGTCCCGAGCAGTACTTC. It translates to CASSQDALPTQGPEQYF.